The clone carrying this T cell receptor beta chain has a handful of counts. The sample belongs to a study of T cells in Graves' hyperthyroidism and ophthalmopathy. Amplification of TCR beta CDR3 regions used RNA as the template. When the TCR CDR3 underwent first-round RT-PCR, the HTBI primer set was used. Via MiXCR, TCRdb re-called the multiplex PCR reads, giving one row per CDR3 protein. The repertoire holds around 400,000 distinct CDR3 sequences, 25% seen once, with less than 85% in the top ten. Trimming left V 3 bases short and J 4 bases short, with 19 bases between. CDR1 is SGHDT, CDR2 YYEEEE, per germline. The CDR3 runs 17 residues.

Sample: blood. This clonotype was sampled from a man aged 45-60 years with Graves' hyperthyroidism. V is TRBV5-6 and J is TRBJ2-2; D unresolved. The CDR3 here is CASSSATNPRVTGELFF. CDR3 DNA: TGTGCCAGCAGCTCCGCTACTAACCCTCGTGTCACCGGGGAGCTGTTTTTT.